The clone carrying this T cell receptor beta chain was detected only a few times. Patients with uncontrolled infections, other autoimmune diseases, pregnancy or lactation were excluded. Researchers amplified the TCR beta CDR3 regions from RNA transcripts. The TCR CDR3 was amplified in a first-round RT-PCR using the HTBI primer set. TCRdb re-called the multiplex PCR reads with MiXCR, one entry per CDR3 protein. The table lists 300,000 to 450,000 distinct CDR3 sequences, roughly 15% of them singletons. The sample belongs to a study of T cells in Graves' hyperthyroidism and ophthalmopathy. The length of the CDR3 is 15 residues. V gave up 6 bases and J gave up 2 bases; unmatched junction bases: 7. In germline, CDR1 is SGHNT, CDR2 YYREEE (reference sequence).

Material for sequencing was blood. The rearrangement uses TRBV5-4 and TRBJ2-2; TRBD1 matches at 7 bases. The receptor comes from a woman in her twenties or thirties with Graves' ophthalmopathy. For the CDR3, the DNA is TGTGCCAGCACGGGACAGAGCCATAACACCGGGGAGCTGTTTTTT. As protein: CASTGQSHNTGELFF.